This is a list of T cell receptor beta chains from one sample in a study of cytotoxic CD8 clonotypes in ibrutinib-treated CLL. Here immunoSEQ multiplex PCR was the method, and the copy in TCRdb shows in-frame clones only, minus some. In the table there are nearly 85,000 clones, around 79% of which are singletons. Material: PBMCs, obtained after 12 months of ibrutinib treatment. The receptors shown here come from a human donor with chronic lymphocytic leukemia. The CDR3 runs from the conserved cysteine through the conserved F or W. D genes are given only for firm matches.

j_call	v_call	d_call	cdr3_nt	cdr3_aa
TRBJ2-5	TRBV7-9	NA	TGTGCCAGCAGCGAGTCGGAGACCCAGTACTTC	CASSESETQYF
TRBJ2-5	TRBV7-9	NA	TGTGCCAGCAGTAGGACTGGGGCGGGGGAGACCCAGTACTTC	CASSRTGAGETQYF
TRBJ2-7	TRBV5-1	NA	TGCGCCAGCAGCCCGAAGGACGGAGGAGAGCAGTACTTC	CASSPKDGGEQYF
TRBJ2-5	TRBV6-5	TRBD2	TGTGCCAGCAGTTGGGCTAGCGGGAGGGAGACCCAGTACTTC	CASSWASGRETQYF
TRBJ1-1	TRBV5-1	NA	TGCGCCAGCAGCCCGCAGGGGTCCGGGGAAGCTTTCTTT	CASSPQGSGEAFF
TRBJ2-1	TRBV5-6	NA	TGTGCCAGCAGCCAGCAGACACAAAGCTCCTACAATGAGCAGTTCTTC	CASSQQTQSSYNEQFF
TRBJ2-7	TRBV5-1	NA	TGCGCCAGCAGTCAAGGGACTTCCTACGAGCAGTACTTC	CASSQGTSYEQYF
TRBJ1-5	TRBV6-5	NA	TGTGCCAGCAGGGGAATGGGGTCAGCGCCCCAGCATTTT	CASRGMGSAPQHF
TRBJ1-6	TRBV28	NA	TGTGCCAGCAGTCCTGGGGACGGGGATTCACCCCTCCACTTT	CASSPGDGDSPLHF
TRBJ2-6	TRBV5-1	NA	TGCGCCAGCAGCCCCGATTGGTCCTCTGGGGCCAACGTCCTGACTTTC	CASSPDWSSGANVLTF